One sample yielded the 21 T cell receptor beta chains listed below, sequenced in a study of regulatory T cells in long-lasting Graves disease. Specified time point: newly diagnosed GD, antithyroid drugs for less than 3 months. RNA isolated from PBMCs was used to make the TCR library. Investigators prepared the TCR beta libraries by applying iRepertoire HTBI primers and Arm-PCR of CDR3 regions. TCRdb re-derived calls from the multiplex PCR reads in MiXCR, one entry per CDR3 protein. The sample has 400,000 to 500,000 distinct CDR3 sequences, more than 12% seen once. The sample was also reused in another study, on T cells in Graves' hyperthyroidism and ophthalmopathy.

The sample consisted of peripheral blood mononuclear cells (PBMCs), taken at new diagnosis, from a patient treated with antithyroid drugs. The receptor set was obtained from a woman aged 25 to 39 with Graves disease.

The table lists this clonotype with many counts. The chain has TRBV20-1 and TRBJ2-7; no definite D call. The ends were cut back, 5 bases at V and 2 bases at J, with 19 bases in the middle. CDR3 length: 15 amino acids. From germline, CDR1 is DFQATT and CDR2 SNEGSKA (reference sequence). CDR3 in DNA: TGCAGTGCTGGCCCAGGCCGCGGCAGGACCTACGAGCAGTACTTC. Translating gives CSAGPGRGRTYEQYF.

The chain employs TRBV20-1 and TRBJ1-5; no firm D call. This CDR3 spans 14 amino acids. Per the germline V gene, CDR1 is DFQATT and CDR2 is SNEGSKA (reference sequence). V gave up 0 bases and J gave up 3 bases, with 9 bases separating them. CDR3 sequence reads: CSARDPTDNQPQHF. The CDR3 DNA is TGCAGTGCTAGAGACCCCACAGACAATCAGCCCCAGCATTTT.

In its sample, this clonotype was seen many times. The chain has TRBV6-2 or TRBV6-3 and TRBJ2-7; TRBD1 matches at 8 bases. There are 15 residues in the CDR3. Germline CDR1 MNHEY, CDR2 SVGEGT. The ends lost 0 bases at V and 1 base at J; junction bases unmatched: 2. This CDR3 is CASSYSTGVSYEQYF. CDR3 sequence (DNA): TGTGCCAGCAGTTACTCGACAGGGGTGTCCTACGAGCAGTACTTC.

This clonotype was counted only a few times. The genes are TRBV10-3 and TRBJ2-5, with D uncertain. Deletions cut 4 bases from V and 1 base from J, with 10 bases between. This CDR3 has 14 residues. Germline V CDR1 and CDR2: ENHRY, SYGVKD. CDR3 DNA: TGTGCCATCAGTGGCAAGGCTATCCAAGAGACCCAGTACTTC. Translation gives CAISGKAIQETQYF.

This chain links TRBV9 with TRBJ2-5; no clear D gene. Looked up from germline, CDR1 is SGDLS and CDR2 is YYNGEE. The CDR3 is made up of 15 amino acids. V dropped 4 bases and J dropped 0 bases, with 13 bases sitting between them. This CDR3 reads CASSSFEEYQETQYF. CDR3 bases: TGTGCCAGCAGCTCATTTGAGGAGTACCAAGAGACCCAGTACTTC. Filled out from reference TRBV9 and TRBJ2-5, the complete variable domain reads DSGVTQTPKHLITATGQRVTLRCSPRSGDLSVYWYQQSLDQGLQFLIQYYNGEERAKGNILERFSAQQFPDLHSELNLSSLELGDSALYFCASSSFEEYQETQYFGPGTRLLVL.

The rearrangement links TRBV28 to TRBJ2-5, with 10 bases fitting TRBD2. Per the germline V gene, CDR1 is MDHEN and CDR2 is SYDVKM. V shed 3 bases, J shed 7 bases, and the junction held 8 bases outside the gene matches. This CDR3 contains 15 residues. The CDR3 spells CASSFASGRDGTQYF. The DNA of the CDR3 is TGTGCCAGCAGTTTCGCCAGCGGGAGGGACGGGACCCAGTACTTC.

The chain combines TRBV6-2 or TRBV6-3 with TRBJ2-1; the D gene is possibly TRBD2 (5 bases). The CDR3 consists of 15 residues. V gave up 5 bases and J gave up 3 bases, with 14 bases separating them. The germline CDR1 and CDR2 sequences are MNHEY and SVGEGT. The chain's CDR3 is CASSAGGSLYNEQFF. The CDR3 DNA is TGTGCCAGCAGTGCTGGAGGCTCCCTCTACAATGAGCAGTTCTTC.

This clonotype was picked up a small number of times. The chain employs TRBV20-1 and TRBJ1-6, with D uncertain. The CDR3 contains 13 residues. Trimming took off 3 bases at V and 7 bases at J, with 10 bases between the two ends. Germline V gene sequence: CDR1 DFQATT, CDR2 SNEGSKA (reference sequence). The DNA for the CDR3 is TGCAGTGCTAGTGGTCAGCCGAATTCACCCCTCCACTTT. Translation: CSASGQPNSPLHF.

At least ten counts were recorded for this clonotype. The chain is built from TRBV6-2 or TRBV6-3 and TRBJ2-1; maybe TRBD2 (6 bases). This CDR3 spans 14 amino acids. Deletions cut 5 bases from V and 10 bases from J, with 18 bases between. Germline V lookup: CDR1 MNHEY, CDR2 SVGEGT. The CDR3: CASSEGKAGNEQFF. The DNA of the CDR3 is TGTGCCAGCAGTGAGGGCAAGGCGGGAAACGAGCAGTTCTTC.

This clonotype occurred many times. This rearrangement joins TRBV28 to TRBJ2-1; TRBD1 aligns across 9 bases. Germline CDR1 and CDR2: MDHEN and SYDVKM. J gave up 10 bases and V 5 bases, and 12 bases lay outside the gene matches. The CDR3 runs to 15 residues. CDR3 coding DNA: TGTGCCAGCAGTACGGCGGGACAGGGAAGCGGAGAGCAGTTCTTC. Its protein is CASSTAGQGSGEQFF.

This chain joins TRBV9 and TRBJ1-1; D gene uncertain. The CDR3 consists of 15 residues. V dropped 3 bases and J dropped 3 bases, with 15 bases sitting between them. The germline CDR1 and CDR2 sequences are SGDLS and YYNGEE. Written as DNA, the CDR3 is TGTGCCAGCAGCGCCACCGGCAAAAGGGACACTGAAGCTTTCTTT. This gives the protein CASSATGKRDTEAFF.

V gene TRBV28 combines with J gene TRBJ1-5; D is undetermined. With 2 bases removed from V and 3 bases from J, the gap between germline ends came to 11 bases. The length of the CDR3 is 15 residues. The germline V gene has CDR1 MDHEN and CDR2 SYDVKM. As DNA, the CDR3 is TGTGCCAGCAGTTTAATCCCGGGTACCAATCAGCCCCAGCATTTT. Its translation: CASSLIPGTNQPQHF.

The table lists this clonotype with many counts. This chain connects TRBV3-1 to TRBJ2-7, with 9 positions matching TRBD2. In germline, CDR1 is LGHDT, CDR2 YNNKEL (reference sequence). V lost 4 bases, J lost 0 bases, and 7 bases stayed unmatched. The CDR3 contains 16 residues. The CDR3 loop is CASSPRGAGGSYEQYF. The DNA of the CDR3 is TGTGCCAGCAGCCCAAGGGGAGCGGGAGGCTCCTACGAGCAGTACTTC.

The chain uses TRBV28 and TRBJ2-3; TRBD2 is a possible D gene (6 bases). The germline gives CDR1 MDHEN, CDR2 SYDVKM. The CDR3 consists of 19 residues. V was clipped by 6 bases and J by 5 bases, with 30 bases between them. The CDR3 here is CASSPLPFPSGGQEDTQYF. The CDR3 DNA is TGTGCCAGCAGCCCCCTGCCGTTCCCTTCCGGAGGGCAGGAAGATACGCAGTATTTT.

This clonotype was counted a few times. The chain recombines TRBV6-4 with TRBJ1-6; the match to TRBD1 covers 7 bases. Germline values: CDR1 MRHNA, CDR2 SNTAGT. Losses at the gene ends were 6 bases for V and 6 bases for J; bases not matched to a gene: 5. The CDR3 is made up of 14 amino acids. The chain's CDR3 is CASSEGQFNSPLHF. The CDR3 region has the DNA TGTGCCAGCAGCGAGGGACAGTTTAATTCACCCCTCCACTTT.

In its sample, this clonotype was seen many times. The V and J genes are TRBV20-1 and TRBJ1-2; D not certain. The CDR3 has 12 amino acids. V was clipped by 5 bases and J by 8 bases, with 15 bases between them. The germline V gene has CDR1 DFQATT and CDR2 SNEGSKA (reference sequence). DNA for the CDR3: TGCAGTGCTCAACAGCGGGCGAAGGGCTACACCTTC. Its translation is CSAQQRAKGYTF.

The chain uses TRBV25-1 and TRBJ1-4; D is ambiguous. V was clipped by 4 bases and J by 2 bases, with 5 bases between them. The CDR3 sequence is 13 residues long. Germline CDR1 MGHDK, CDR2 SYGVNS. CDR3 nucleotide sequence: TGTGCCAGCAGTGGTAGGACTAATGAAAAACTGTTTTTT. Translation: CASSGRTNEKLFF.

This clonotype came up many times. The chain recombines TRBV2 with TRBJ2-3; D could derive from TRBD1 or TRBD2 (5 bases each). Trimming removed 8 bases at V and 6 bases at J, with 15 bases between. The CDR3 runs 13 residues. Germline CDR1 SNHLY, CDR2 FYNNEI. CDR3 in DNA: TGTGCCAGCTCATCTTCCAGGGAGGATACGCAGTATTTT. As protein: CASSSSREDTQYF.

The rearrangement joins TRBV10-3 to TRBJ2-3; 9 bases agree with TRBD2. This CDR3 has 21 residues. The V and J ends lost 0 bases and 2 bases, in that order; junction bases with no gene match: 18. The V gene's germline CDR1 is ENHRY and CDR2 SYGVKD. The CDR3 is CAISESRASSGMIGATDTQYF. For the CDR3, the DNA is TGTGCCATCAGTGAGTCAAGGGCCTCTAGCGGGATGATTGGGGCCACAGATACGCAGTATTTT.

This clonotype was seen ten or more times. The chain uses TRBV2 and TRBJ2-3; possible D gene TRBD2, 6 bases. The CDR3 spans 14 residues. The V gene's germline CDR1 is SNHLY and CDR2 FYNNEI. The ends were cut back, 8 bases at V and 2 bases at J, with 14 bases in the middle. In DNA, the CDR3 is TGTGCCAGCTGGGGTGGCGGGAACACAGATACGCAGTATTTT. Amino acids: CASWGGGNTDTQYF.

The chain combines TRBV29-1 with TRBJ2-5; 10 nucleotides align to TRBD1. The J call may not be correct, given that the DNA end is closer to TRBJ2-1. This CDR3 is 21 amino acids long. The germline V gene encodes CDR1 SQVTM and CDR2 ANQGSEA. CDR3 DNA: TGCAGCGTTGAAGGTGGGGCGGACAGGGGGGGTAGGGCCTCTCCCCAAGAGACCCAGTTCTTC. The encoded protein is CSVEGGADRGGRASPQETQFF.